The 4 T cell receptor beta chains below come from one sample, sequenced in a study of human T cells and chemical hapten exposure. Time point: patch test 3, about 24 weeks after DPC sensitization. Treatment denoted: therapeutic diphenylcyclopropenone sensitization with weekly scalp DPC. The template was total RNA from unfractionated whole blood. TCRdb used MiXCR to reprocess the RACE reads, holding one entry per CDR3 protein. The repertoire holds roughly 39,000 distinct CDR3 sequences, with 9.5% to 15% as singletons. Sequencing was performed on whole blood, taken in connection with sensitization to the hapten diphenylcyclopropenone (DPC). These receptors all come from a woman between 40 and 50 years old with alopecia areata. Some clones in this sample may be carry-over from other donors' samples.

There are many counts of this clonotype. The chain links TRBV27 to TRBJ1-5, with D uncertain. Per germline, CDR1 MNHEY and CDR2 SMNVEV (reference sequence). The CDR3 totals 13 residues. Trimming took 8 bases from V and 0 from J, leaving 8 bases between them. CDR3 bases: TGTGCCAGCCGACGGTATAGCAATCAGCCCCAGCATTTT. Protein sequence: CASRRYSNQPQHF.

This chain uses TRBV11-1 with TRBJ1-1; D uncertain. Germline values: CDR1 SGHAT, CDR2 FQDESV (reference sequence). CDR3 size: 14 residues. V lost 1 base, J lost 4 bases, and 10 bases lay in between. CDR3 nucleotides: TGTGCCAGCAGCTTAGATGGGGAGAGCACTGAAGCTTTCTTT. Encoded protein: CASSLDGESTEAFF.

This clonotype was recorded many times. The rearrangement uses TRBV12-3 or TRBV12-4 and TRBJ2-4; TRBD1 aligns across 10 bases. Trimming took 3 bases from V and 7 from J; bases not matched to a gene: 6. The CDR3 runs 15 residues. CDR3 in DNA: TGTGCCAGCAGTTTCGGGCAGACAGGGGGCAACATTCAGTACTTC. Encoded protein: CASSFGQTGGNIQYF.

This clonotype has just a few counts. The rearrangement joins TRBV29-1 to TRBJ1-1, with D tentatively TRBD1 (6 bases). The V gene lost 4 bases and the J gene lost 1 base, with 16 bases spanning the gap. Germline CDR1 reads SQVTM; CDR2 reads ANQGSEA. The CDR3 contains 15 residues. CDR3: CSVVNRQEENTEAFF. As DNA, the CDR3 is TGCAGCGTTGTGAACCGACAGGAAGAGAACACTGAAGCTTTCTTT.